This entry lists 13 T cell receptor beta chains sequenced from one sample in a study of blood T cell repertoires in COVID-19. TCRdb keeps only in-frame clones here, not all; method: immunoSEQ multiplex PCR. This sample has under 150,000 clones; roughly 84% occur once, and the top ten carry about 18%. Sample: peripheral blood. These receptors were collected from a woman of 80 years or more with acute or convalescent COVID-19.

The table lists this clone with a few counts. This chain joins TRBV19 and TRBJ2-7, with D hard to call. CDR1 and CDR2 from the germline V gene are LNHDA and SQIVND (reference sequence). The CDR3 is 13 amino acids. The V end was cut by 3 bases, the J end by 6 bases, with 12 bases between. Written as DNA, the CDR3 is TGTGCCAGTAGTATTTTCGGAGCTGCCGAGCAGTACTTC. It specifies CASSIFGAAEQYF.

The chain carries TRBV27 and TRBJ2-7, with a weak D call TRBD1 (7 bases). CDR1 and CDR2 from the germline V gene are MNHEY and SMNVEV (reference sequence). The CDR3 is 14 residues long. V lost 2 bases to trimming and J lost 3 bases, with 11 bases between them. DNA for the CDR3: TGTGCCAGCAGTTTAGGGCAGGGGGGCTACGAGCAGTACTTC. It translates to CASSLGQGGYEQYF.

J is TRBJ2-7 and V is TRBV5-1; 12 bases are a match to TRBD1. Germline trimming cut 6 bases from V and 5 bases from J; bases unmatched to any gene: 6. The CDR3 is 14 amino acids. Germline V gene data show CDR1 as SGHRS and CDR2 as YFSETQ. Written as DNA, the CDR3 is TGCGCCAGCACCCGGGACAGGGGGCTTGACGAGCAGTACTTC. The encoded protein is CASTRDRGLDEQYF.

This clone was recorded once. The chain links TRBV7-9 to TRBJ1-6, with D perhaps matching TRBD1 (5 bases). The V and J ends lost 6 bases and 10 bases respectively, with 10 bases between them. Germline CDR1 and CDR2: SEHNR and FQNEAQ (reference sequence). The CDR3 is made up of 12 amino acids. As DNA, the CDR3 is TGTGCCAGCAGTTACAGGCGCTCACCCCTCCACTTT. Translated: CASSYRRSPLHF.

The chain joins TRBV19 to TRBJ1-1; 8 bases line up with TRBD1. The CDR3 loop spans 16 amino acids. Trimming cost V 8 bases and J 1 base; bases outside gene matches: 12. Germline assignment: CDR1 LNHDA and CDR2 SQIVND (reference sequence). CDR3 nucleotides: TGTGCCAGTTTACAAGCCCTCGGACAGGGGAACACTGAAGCTTTCTTT. Amino acid sequence: CASLQALGQGNTEAFF.

The chain combines TRBV19 with TRBJ1-5, with 10 bases aligning to TRBD1. There are 17 residues in the CDR3. V shed 1 base and J 5 bases; nucleotides not matched to a gene: 8. Germline values: CDR1 LNHDA, CDR2 SQIVND (reference sequence). This chain's CDR3 is CASSIGWDRGFDQPQHF. The CDR3 bases are TGTGCCAGTAGTATAGGTTGGGACAGGGGCTTCGATCAGCCCCAGCATTTT.

The gene calls are TRBV27 and TRBJ2-5; D possibly corresponds to TRBD1 (5 bases). The CDR3 spans 14 residues. Germline CDR1 is MNHEY and CDR2 is SMNVEV (reference sequence). V shed 6 bases and J shed 1 base, with 12 bases lying between them. The CDR3 DNA sequence: TGTGCCAGCAGCCCCTTGGACATCCAAGAGACCCAGTACTTC. Amino acid sequence: CASSPLDIQETQYF.

The chain combines TRBV7-2 with TRBJ2-1, with 10 bases that match TRBD2. This CDR3 region has 15 residues. The germline gives CDR1 SGHTA, CDR2 FQGNSA. Losses at the gene ends were 0 bases for V and 9 bases for J; bases not matched to a gene: 5. DNA for the CDR3: TGTGCCAGCAGCTTAGCCCTAGCGGGAGAGACTGAGCAGTTCTTC. The encoded protein is CASSLALAGETEQFF.

V usage is TRBV9 and J usage is TRBJ1-2; no firm D call. This CDR3 spans 15 amino acids. The germline V gene encodes CDR1 SGDLS and CDR2 YYNGEE. Trimming took off 6 bases at V and 5 bases at J, with 20 bases between the two ends. This CDR3 is CASTVVSDSLYGYTF. CDR3 DNA sequence: TGTGCCAGCACCGTGGTGTCAGATAGCCTTTATGGCTACACCTTC.

This sequence joins TRBV9 and TRBJ2-5, with D possibly TRBD2 on 6 matching bases. This CDR3 contains 14 residues. Trimming removed 2 bases at V and 0 bases at J, with 8 bases between. Germline CDR1 reads SGDLS; CDR2 reads YYNGEE. CDR3 sequence: CASSVSGYQETQYF. In DNA, the CDR3 is TGTGCCAGCAGCGTGAGCGGGTACCAAGAGACCCAGTACTTC.

The J gene is TRBJ1-2, the V gene TRBV15, with no clear D. CDR1 and CDR2 from the germline V gene are LNHNV and YYDKDF (reference sequence). Trimming shortened V by 0 bases and J by 8 bases, and 19 bases separated the two germline ends. The CDR3 consists of 16 residues. CDR3: CATSRDSAIPAGGYTF. The CDR3, as DNA: TGTGCCACCAGCAGAGATTCCGCCATCCCGGCGGGAGGCTACACCTTC.

V usage is TRBV7-8 and J usage is TRBJ1-5, with 7 bases matching TRBD1. V lost 5 bases and J lost 2; bases outside the gene matches: 6. The germline V gene encodes CDR1 SGHVS and CDR2 FQNEAQ. The CDR3 runs 15 residues. Here the CDR3 reads CASSLEGAGNQPQHF. As DNA, the CDR3 is TGTGCCAGCAGCCTCGAGGGGGCTGGCAATCAGCCCCAGCATTTT.

The CDR3 reads CASSLSLGAGGRASPLHF. CDR3 coding DNA: TGTGCCAGCAGCTTATCTTTGGGTGCCGGGGGTAGGGCTTCACCCCTCCACTTT. The chain has TRBV7-2 and TRBJ1-6, with D tentatively TRBD1 (5 bases). The germline V gene encodes CDR1 SGHTA and CDR2 FQGNSA. Between the trimmed V and J ends, which lost 2 bases and 9 bases, there was a span of 23 bases. The CDR3 spans 18 residues.